Given below is one T cell receptor (beta chain) in context. Per the original data handling: Amplifying reference gene primers gave estimates of nucleated cell counts. Only in-frame clones appear in the TCRdb table, and some are missing; sequencing was by immunoSEQ multiplex PCR. V and J calls plus clone size are reproduced from that table; the DNA served to infer D and trimming. Of about 110,000 clones detected, around nine tenths appear once; the ten largest clones hold 4% to 5%. The entry originates in a study of blood T cell repertoires in COVID-19. Study-level background: Samples representing acute and convalescent COVID-19 were sourced from the United States, Italy and Spain. PBMCs, B-cell-depleted T cells, or T cells were the source of the cDNA or gDNA that made up the material.

V was trimmed by 5 bases and J by 7 bases, leaving 11 bases between them. The CDR3 length is 12 residues. The germline gives CDR1 SGHTA, CDR2 FQGTGA. This sequence was found in a human donor in a cohort sampled during active COVID-19. V is TRBV7-3 and J is TRBJ1-2; maybe TRBD1 (5 bases). The sequencing sample was made of peripheral blood. The CDR3 sequence: CASSTKGVGYTF. The CDR3 DNA reads TGTGCCAGCAGCACAAAAGGGGTTGGCTACACCTTC.